This TCR beta chain was retrieved from a study of blood T cells in healthy people across ages. Study-wide findings and caveats: The recorded TCR beta diversity per million T cells decreased in a roughly linear manner with age. Donor CMV status was unknown, possibly confounding expanded clonotype changes. There were more naive CD4+ cells and higher diversity in long-lived donors than in aged donors.

Primers used in a second PCR of roughly 6 to 11 cycles were a sample-barcoded 5' primer and a J-beta primer mix. Sequencing yielded, for each sample, at least 3 million paired-end reads carrying CDR3. In TCRdb, the 5' RACE reads were re-called with MiXCR into one record per CDR3 protein. Of 1.8 million or so distinct CDR3 sequences listed, about two fifths are singletons. This clonotype showed up just a few times. Its antigen is not identified. The CDR3 is 15 amino acids. V lost 0 bases and J lost 7; bases outside the gene matches: 9. Germline CDR1 and CDR2: SGDLS and YYNGEE. This TCR was sampled from a human donor in good health. This sequence joins TRBV9 and TRBJ1-2; 7 bases are shared with TRBD1. Sequencing input: blood. This chain's CDR3 is CASSVVGGRDSGYTF. CDR3 nucleotides: TGTGCCAGCAGCGTAGTAGGGGGCAGGGACTCTGGCTACACCTTC.